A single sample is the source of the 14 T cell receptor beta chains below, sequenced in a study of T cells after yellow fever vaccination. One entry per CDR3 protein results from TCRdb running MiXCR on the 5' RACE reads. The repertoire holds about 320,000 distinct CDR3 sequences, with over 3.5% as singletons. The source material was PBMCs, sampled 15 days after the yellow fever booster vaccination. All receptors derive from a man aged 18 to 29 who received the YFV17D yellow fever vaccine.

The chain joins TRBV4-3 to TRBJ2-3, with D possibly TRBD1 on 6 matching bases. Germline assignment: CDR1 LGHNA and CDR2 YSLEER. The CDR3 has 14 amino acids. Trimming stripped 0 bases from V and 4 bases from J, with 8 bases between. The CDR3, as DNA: TGCGCCAGCAGCCAAGATTGGACAGCAGATACGCAGTATTTT. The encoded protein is CASSQDWTADTQYF.

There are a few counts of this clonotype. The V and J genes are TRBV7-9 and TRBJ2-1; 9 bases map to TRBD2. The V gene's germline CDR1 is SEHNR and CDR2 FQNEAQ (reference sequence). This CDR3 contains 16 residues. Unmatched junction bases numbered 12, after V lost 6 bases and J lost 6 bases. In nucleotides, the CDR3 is TGTGCCAGCAGGTTCCCCGCTAGCGGGGTATTCAATGAGCAGTTCTTC. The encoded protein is CASRFPASGVFNEQFF.

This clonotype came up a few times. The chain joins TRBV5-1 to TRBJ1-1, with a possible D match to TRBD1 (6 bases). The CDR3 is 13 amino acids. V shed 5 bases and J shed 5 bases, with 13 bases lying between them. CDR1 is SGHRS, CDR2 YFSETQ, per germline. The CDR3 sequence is CASSSGEKTEAFF. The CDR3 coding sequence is TGCGCCAGCAGTTCAGGGGAGAAGACTGAAGCTTTCTTT.

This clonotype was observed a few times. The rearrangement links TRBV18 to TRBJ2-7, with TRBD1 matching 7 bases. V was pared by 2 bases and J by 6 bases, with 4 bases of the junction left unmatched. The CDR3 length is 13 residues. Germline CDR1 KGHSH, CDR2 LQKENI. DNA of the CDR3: TGTGCCAGCTCACCAAAGACAGGGTCCGAGCAGTACTTC. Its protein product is CASSPKTGSEQYF.

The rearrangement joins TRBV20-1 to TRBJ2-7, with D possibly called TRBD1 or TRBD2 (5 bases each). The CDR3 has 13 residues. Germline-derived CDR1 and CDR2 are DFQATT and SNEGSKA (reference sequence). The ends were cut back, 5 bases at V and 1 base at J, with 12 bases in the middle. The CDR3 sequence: CSAWDRSSYEQYV. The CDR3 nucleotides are TGCAGTGCTTGGGACCGCTCTTCCTACGAGCAGTACGTC.

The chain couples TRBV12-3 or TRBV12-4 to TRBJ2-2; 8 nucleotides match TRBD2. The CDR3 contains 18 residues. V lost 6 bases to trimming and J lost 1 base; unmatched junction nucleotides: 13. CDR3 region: CASSSSLGLAGNTGELFF. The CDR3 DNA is TGTGCCAGCAGCTCGTCGCTGGGGCTAGCGGGGAACACCGGGGAGCTGTTTTTT.

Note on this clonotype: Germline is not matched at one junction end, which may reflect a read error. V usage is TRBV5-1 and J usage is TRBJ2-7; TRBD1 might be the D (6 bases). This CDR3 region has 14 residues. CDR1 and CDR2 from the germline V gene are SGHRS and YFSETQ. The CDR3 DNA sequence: TGCGCCAGCAGCTCCCGACAGGCCTCCTACGAGCTGTACTTC. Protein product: CASSSRQASYELYF.

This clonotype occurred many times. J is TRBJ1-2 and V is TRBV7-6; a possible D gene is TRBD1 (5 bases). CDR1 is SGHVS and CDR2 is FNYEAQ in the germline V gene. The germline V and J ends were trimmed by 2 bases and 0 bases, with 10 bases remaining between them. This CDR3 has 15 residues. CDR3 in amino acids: CASSLSGDPNYGYTF. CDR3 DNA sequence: TGTGCCAGCAGCTTATCGGGGGATCCTAACTATGGCTACACCTTC. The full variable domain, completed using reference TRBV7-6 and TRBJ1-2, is GAGVSQSPRYKVTKRGQDVALRCDPISGHVSLYWYRQALGQGPEFLTYFNYEAQQDKSGLPNDRFSAERPEGSISTLTIQRTEQRDSAMYRCASSLSGDPNYGYTFGSGTRLTVV.

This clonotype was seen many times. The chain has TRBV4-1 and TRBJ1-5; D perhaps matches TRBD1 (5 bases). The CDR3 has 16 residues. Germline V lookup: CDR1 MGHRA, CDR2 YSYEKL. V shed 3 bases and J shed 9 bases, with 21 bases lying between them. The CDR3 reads CASSQIDMGLAGPQHF. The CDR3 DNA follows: TGCGCCAGCAGCCAGATAGATATGGGGCTGGCGGGGCCCCAGCATTTT.

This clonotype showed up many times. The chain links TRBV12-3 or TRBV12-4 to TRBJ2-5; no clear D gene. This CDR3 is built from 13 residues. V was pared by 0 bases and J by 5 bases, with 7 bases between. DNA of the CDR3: TGTGCCAGCAGTTTAGCGGTGAGGGAGACCCAGTACTTC. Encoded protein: CASSLAVRETQYF.

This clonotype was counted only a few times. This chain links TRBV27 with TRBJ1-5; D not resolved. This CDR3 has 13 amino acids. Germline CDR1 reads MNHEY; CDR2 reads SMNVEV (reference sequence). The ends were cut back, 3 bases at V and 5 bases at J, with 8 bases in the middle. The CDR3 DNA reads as TGTGCCAGCAGTTTTGGGTTGGATCAGCCCCAGCATTTT. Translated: CASSFGLDQPQHF.

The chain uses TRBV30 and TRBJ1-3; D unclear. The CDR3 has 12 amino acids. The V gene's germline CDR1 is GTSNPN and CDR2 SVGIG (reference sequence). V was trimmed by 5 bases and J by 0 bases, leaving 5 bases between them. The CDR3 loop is CAWFLSGNTIYF. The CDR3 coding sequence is TGTGCCTGGTTCCTCTCTGGAAACACCATATATTTT.

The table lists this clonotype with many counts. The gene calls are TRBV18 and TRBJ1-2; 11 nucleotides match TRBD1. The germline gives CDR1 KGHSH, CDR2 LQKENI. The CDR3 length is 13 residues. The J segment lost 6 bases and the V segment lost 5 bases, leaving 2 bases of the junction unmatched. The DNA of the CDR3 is TGTGCCAGCTCAGGACAGGGGGCTCATGGCTACACCTTC. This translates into CASSGQGAHGYTF.

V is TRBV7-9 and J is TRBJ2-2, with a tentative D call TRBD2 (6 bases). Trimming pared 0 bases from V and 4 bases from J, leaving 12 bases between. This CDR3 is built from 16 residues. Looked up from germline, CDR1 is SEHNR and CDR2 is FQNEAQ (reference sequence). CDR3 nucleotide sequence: TGTGCCAGCAGCTTAGCTGCGGGACCCCTCACCGGGGAGCTGTTTTTT. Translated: CASSLAAGPLTGELFF.